The text below deals with one T cell receptor beta chain. This entry comes from a study of blood T cells in healthy people across ages. Sample-barcoded 5' priming and a J-beta primer mix drove a second PCR of roughly 6 to 12 cycles. Per-sample output comprised a minimum of 2.5 million paired-end reads containing CDR3. A single record per CDR3 protein comes from TCRdb applying MiXCR to the 5' RACE reads. The sample holds almost 800,000 distinct CDR3 sequences, 55% to 75% seen once. The authors isolated at least 7 million PBMCs per sample. Per germline, CDR1 MGHRA and CDR2 YSYEKL. Trimming stripped 0 bases from V and 4 bases from J, with 9 bases between. The CDR3 runs 14 residues.

The specimen was blood. This receptor was taken from a man aged 30 to 39 in good health. This sequence joins TRBV4-1 and TRBJ2-5; D call uncertain. CDR3 DNA sequence: TGCGCCAGCAGCCAAGATCGAGTAGGAGAGACCCAGTACTTC. Amino acid sequence: CASSQDRVGETQYF.